The next 18 T cell receptor beta chains were all read from a single sample in a study of cytomegalovirus exposure and HLA in healthy donors. PCR used 60 Vbeta primers and 13 Jbeta primers. Only in-frame clones appear in the TCRdb table, and some are missing; sequencing was by immunoSEQ multiplex PCR. The sample carries some 100,000 clones, approximately 68% recorded once. Sequences were obtained from PBMCs. These receptors were taken from a woman between 18 and 29 years old in good health and CMV-seropositive.

The V call is TRBV6-4, the J call TRBJ2-3; D call uncertain. Trimming stripped 2 bases from V and 1 base from J, with 13 bases between. Germline CDR1 reads MRHNA; CDR2 reads SNTAGT. This CDR3 comprises 16 residues. CDR3 sequence (DNA): TGTGCCAGCAGTGACCGGCTAGAAGTTCGCACAGATACGCAGTATTTT. The encoded protein is CASSDRLEVRTDTQYF.

The V gene is TRBV5-6, the J gene TRBJ2-5, with 9 positions matching TRBD1. Germline assignment: CDR1 SGHDT and CDR2 YYEEEE. CDR3 size: 15 residues. J gave up 4 bases and V 4 bases, and 8 bases lay outside the gene matches. The CDR3 is CASSILQGARETQYF. The CDR3 nucleotides are TGTGCCAGCAGCATACTACAGGGGGCGCGAGAGACCCAGTACTTC.

In its sample, this clone was seen a few times. The CDR3 nucleotides read TGTGCCAGCAGCTTTCCAAGCGGGAGCTCCTACGAGCAGTACTTC. Translation gives CASSFPSGSSYEQYF. The chain joins TRBV7-9 to TRBJ2-7, with 8 bases that match TRBD2. Germline V CDR1 and CDR2: SEHNR, FQNEAQ (reference sequence). With V trimmed by 3 bases and J by 0 bases, 4 bases remained unmatched. There are 15 residues in the CDR3.

The V gene is TRBV4-3, the J gene TRBJ2-1; weak D call: TRBD2 (5 bases). This CDR3 region has 15 residues. V gave up 0 bases and J gave up 4 bases, with 10 bases separating them. Germline V gene sequence: CDR1 LGHNA, CDR2 YSLEER. The CDR3 is CASSQDGSAYNEQFF. The CDR3, as DNA: TGCGCCAGCAGCCAAGATGGTAGCGCGTACAATGAGCAGTTCTTC.

The genes are TRBV27 and TRBJ2-3; a weak D match, TRBD1 (7 bases). The CDR3 is 15 amino acids. Trimming left V 8 bases short and J 1 base short, with 16 bases between. Looked up from germline, CDR1 is MNHEY and CDR2 is SMNVEV (reference sequence). CDR3 region: CASLGVRGGTDTQYF. CDR3 nucleotides: TGTGCCAGCTTGGGGGTCAGGGGGGGCACAGATACGCAGTATTTT.

The genes are TRBV9 and TRBJ1-2, with 9 bases lining up with TRBD1. Unmatched junction bases numbered 7, after V lost 4 bases and J lost 0 bases. CDR1 and CDR2 from the germline V gene are SGDLS and YYNGEE. CDR3 length: 16 residues. CDR3 nucleotide sequence: TGTGCCAGCAGCACGGGCCGGGACAGGGCTAACTATGGCTACACCTTC. It yields the protein CASSTGRDRANYGYTF. Full variable domain (remainder filled in from reference TRBV9 and TRBJ1-2): DSGVTQTPKHLITATGQRVTLRCSPRSGDLSVYWYQQSLDQGLQFLIQYYNGEERAKGNILERFSAQQFPDLHSELNLSSLELGDSALYFCASSTGRDRANYGYTFGSGTRLTVV.

V is TRBV7-7 and J is TRBJ2-3; D call uncertain. Germline CDR1 is SSHAT and CDR2 is FNYEAQ (reference sequence). With 4 bases removed from V and 4 bases from J, the gap between germline ends came to 9 bases. This CDR3 has 13 residues. The CDR3 nucleotides are TGTGCCAGCAGCTCCCTTGAGGCAGATACGCAGTATTTT. It is translated as CASSSLEADTQYF.

The V and J genes are TRBV6-5 and TRBJ2-7, with 9 bases aligning to TRBD1. The CDR3 has 14 amino acids. V trimming: 5 bases; J trimming: 1 base; junction bases outside the gene matches: 3. Germline-derived CDR1 and CDR2 are MNHEY and SVGAGI. In DNA form, the CDR3 reads TGTGCCAGCAGTGCAGACAGGGGGTCCTACGAGCAGTACTTC. Residues: CASSADRGSYEQYF.

This clone has a handful of counts. The chain combines TRBV4-1 with TRBJ2-1, with 9 bases matching TRBD2. CDR3 size: 14 residues. CDR1 and CDR2 from the germline V gene are MGHRA and YSYEKL. With V trimmed by 6 bases and J by 6 bases, 6 bases remained unmatched. In DNA, the CDR3 is TGCGCCAGCAGTTTAGCGGGAGACGGCAATGAGCAGTTCTTC. Translated: CASSLAGDGNEQFF.

The rearrangement uses TRBV19 and TRBJ2-5; 10 nucleotides align to TRBD1. Germline assignment: CDR1 LNHDA and CDR2 SQIVND (reference sequence). CDR3 length equals 15 residues. V lost 4 bases, J lost 5 bases, and 7 bases stayed unmatched. CDR3 bases: TGTGCCAGTAGTACCGGGACAGGGGTAATCGAGACCCAGTACTTC. Protein sequence: CASSTGTGVIETQYF.

The chain combines TRBV19 with TRBJ2-1; 7 nucleotides match TRBD2. The germline gives CDR1 LNHDA, CDR2 SQIVND (reference sequence). The length of the CDR3 is 15 residues. J lost 8 bases, V lost 6 bases, and 13 bases had no gene match. CDR3 nucleotides: TGTGCCAGTAGGGGCTTTGCTAGCGGAATGGATGAGCAGTTCTTC. Protein: CASRGFASGMDEQFF. Together with reference TRBV19 and TRBJ2-1, the CDR3 gives the full variable domain: DGGITQSPKYLFRKEGQNVTLSCEQNLNHDAMYWYRQDPGQGLRLIYYSQIVNDFQKGDIAEGYSVSREKKESFPLTVTSAQKNPTAFYLCASRGFASGMDEQFFGPGTRLTVL.

The chain recombines TRBV28 with TRBJ2-1, with 9 bases fitting TRBD2. V lost 0 bases to trimming and J lost 10 bases; unmatched junction nucleotides: 4. The CDR3 sequence is 14 residues long. Per the germline V gene, CDR1 is MDHEN and CDR2 is SYDVKM. CDR3 nucleotide sequence: TGTGCCAGCAGTTTATGGTCTAGCGGGGTAGAGCAGTTCTTC. It codes for CASSLWSSGVEQFF.

The chain joins TRBV15 to TRBJ1-2; 8 bases map to TRBD1. In germline, CDR1 is LNHNV, CDR2 YYDKDF (reference sequence). The CDR3 is 14 amino acids. The junction had 2 bases not matched to a gene; V was cut back by 3 bases and J by 2 bases. CDR3 sequence (DNA): TGTGCCACCAGCAGCGGACAGGGCAACTATGGCTACACCTTC. The encoded protein is CATSSGQGNYGYTF.

CDR3 amino acids: CASSPTRGVPTEAFF. In DNA, the CDR3 is TGCGCCAGCAGCCCAACTCGGGGTGTTCCCACTGAAGCTTTCTTT. The chain has TRBV5-1 and TRBJ1-1, with D unclear. Trimming shortened V by 4 bases and J by 4 bases, and 17 bases separated the two germline ends. The CDR3 is made up of 15 amino acids. Germline values: CDR1 SGHRS, CDR2 YFSETQ.

In nucleotides, the CDR3 is TGCGCCAGCAGTTCCGGGACAGGGTCCACCGGGGAGCTGTTTTTT. Amino acids: CASSSGTGSTGELFF. The chain joins TRBV5-1 to TRBJ2-2; 9 positions match TRBD1. The length of the CDR3 is 15 residues. The V segment lost 5 bases and the J segment 4 bases; nucleotides outside the gene matches: 6. Germline values: CDR1 SGHRS, CDR2 YFSETQ.

The rearrangement links TRBV4-1 to TRBJ2-5; 9 bases map to TRBD1. J was trimmed by 4 bases and V by 4 bases; bases with no gene match: 1. The CDR3 extends over 13 amino acids. Germline V gives CDR1 MGHRA, CDR2 YSYEKL. The CDR3 loop reads CASSRQGVETQYF. The CDR3 DNA reads as TGCGCCAGCAGCCGACAGGGGGTAGAGACCCAGTACTTC.

J is TRBJ1-6 and V is TRBV5-1; 8 bases are shared with TRBD1. J lost 7 bases, V lost 6 bases, and 12 bases had no gene match. This CDR3 is 16 amino acids long. Germline CDR1 is SGHRS and CDR2 is YFSETQ. The CDR3, as DNA: TGCGCCAGCACTCCAGGGGGCGCTGGAGGCAATTCACCCCTCCACTTT. It specifies CASTPGGAGGNSPLHF.

The rearrangement uses TRBV28 and TRBJ2-1; no clear D. Deletions cut 5 bases from V and 4 bases from J, with 3 bases between. The germline gives CDR1 MDHEN, CDR2 SYDVKM. CDR3 size: 11 residues. The CDR3 region is CASSVYNEQFF. Written as DNA, the CDR3 is TGTGCCAGCAGTGTATACAATGAGCAGTTCTTC.